This passage covers 15 T cell receptor beta chains from one sample sequenced in a study of cytomegalovirus exposure and HLA in healthy donors. The PCR was carried out with 60 Vbeta primers and 13 Jbeta primers. Clones were read by immunoSEQ multiplex PCR, and TCRdb kept only the in-frame ones, dropping some. The sample table sets out 34,000 or so clones. Sequencing was performed on PBMCs. Receptor source: a woman aged 40 to 50 in good health and CMV-seropositive.

The genes are TRBV6-5 and TRBJ1-1; D is unresolved. Deletions cut 3 bases from V and 0 bases from J, with 11 bases between. CDR1 is MNHEY, CDR2 SVGAGI, per germline. There are 15 residues in the CDR3. The CDR3 nucleotides are TGTGCCAGCAGTTATACTTCAGGTATGAACACTGAAGCTTTCTTT. Translating it yields CASSYTSGMNTEAFF.

J is TRBJ1-1 and V is TRBV2, with TRBD1 as a possible D gene (5 bases). This CDR3 region has 13 residues. In germline, CDR1 is SNHLY, CDR2 FYNNEI. The V gene lost 0 bases and the J gene lost 4 bases, with 6 bases spanning the gap. CDR3 protein: CASSEARGTEAFF. The CDR3 nucleotides read TGTGCCAGCAGTGAAGCAAGGGGCACTGAAGCTTTCTTT.

V gene TRBV7-9 combines with J gene TRBJ1-1, with D unresolved. The CDR3 spans 12 residues. The V and J ends lost 1 base and 7 bases respectively, with 7 bases between them. The germline V gene has CDR1 SEHNR and CDR2 FQNEAQ (reference sequence). Here the CDR3 reads CASSLDNGEAFF. In DNA form, the CDR3 reads TGTGCCAGCAGCTTAGATAACGGTGAAGCTTTCTTT.

The chain joins TRBV7-2 to TRBJ2-2; D may be TRBD2 (6 bases). The CDR3 loop spans 14 amino acids. The V gene's germline CDR1 is SGHTA and CDR2 FQGNSA. Trimming took off 7 bases at V and 6 bases at J, with 15 bases between the two ends. The CDR3 DNA follows: TGTGCCAGCATCCCGCGGGACTCGGCCGGGGAGCTGTTTTTT. Its translation: CASIPRDSAGELFF.

V usage is TRBV18 and J usage is TRBJ1-5; D gene uncertain. Germline CDR1 KGHSH, CDR2 LQKENI. This CDR3 spans 13 amino acids. Trimming removed 4 bases at V and 6 bases at J, with 10 bases between. DNA of the CDR3: TGTGCCAGCTCACAGTCCGGTGGTCAGCCCCAGCATTTT. Its translation: CASSQSGGQPQHF. The full variable domain, completed using reference TRBV18 and TRBJ1-5, is NAGVMQNPRHLVRRRGQEARLRCSPMKGHSHVYWYRQLPEEGLKFMVYLQKENIIDESGMPKERFSAEFPKEGPSILRIQQVVRGDSAAYFCASSQSGGQPQHFGDGTRLSIL.

This rearrangement joins TRBV11-2 to TRBJ1-1; tentatively, D is TRBD1 (5 bases). V lost 5 bases to trimming and J lost 5 bases, with 12 bases between them. CDR1 is SGHAT, CDR2 FQNNGV, per germline. CDR3 size: 13 residues. The CDR3 loop is CASSRWEGTEAFF. The CDR3, as DNA: TGTGCCAGCAGCCGTTGGGAGGGGACTGAAGCTTTCTTT.

This rearrangement joins TRBV5-1 to TRBJ1-1; no definite D call. The CDR3 is 13 residues long. The germline V and J ends were trimmed by 4 bases and 4 bases, with 11 bases remaining between them. Germline V gene data show CDR1 as SGHRS and CDR2 as YFSETQ. CDR3 in amino acids: CASSLAGFTEAFF. In DNA form, the CDR3 reads TGCGCCAGCAGCCTGGCGGGATTCACTGAAGCTTTCTTT.

The chain recombines TRBV7-9 with TRBJ2-3; TRBD1 matches at 9 bases. The germline CDR1 and CDR2 sequences are SEHNR and FQNEAQ (reference sequence). CDR3 size: 16 residues. Trimming took 5 bases from V and 0 from J; bases not matched to a gene: 6. The CDR3 here is CASSRNRGQSTDTQYF. CDR3 nucleotides: TGTGCCAGCAGCAGAAACAGGGGGCAGAGCACAGATACGCAGTATTTT.

This chain joins TRBV11-2 and TRBJ1-1, with D possibly being TRBD1 (6 bases). Germline V gene lookup returns CDR1 SGHAT and CDR2 FQNNGV. With 0 bases removed from V and 10 bases from J, the gap between germline ends came to 12 bases. The CDR3 has 13 amino acids. The CDR3 is CASSLDLTGRAFF. CDR3 bases: TGTGCCAGCAGCTTAGACCTTACAGGGAGAGCTTTCTTT.

The chain couples TRBV19 to TRBJ1-5; TRBD1 matches 8 bases. V dropped 7 bases and J dropped 0; count of bases not matched to a gene: 5. Germline loops: CDR1 LNHDA, CDR2 SQIVND (reference sequence). CDR3 size: 15 residues. The CDR3, as DNA: TGTGCCAGTATTGTGACAGGGGTTAGCAATCAGCCCCAGCATTTT. It yields the protein CASIVTGVSNQPQHF.

The chain uses TRBV10-3 and TRBJ2-1, with D possibly TRBD1 on 5 matching bases. The V end lost 2 bases, the J end lost 12 bases, and 11 bases lay between the germline ends. This CDR3 is built from 12 residues. Germline V lookup: CDR1 ENHRY, CDR2 SYGVKD. CDR3 sequence reads: CAISEGPTGQFF. CDR3 DNA sequence: TGTGCCATCAGTGAGGGGCCTACAGGGCAGTTCTTC.

The chain links TRBV4-1 to TRBJ2-2; TRBD2 is a possible D gene (6 bases). This CDR3 contains 15 residues. V lost 1 base to trimming and J lost 4 bases, with 10 bases between them. Germline V lookup: CDR1 MGHRA, CDR2 YSYEKL. The CDR3 nucleotides read TGCGCCAGCAGCCAAGGGGACTTTACCACCGGGGAGCTGTTTTTT. Encoded protein: CASSQGDFTTGELFF.

The rearrangement links TRBV7-9 to TRBJ2-5, with TRBD2 matching over 13 bases. After removal of 3 bases from V and 9 bases from J, the junction contained 10 bases not matched to a gene. The CDR3 has 16 residues. From germline, CDR1 is SEHNR and CDR2 FQNEAQ (reference sequence). The CDR3 loop is CASSFGTSGTSRAQYF. DNA of the CDR3: TGTGCCAGCAGCTTTGGGACTAGCGGGACTTCGAGGGCCCAGTACTTC.

A remark on this clone: Other DNA sequences in the sample encode the same CDR3. The genes are TRBV6-6 and TRBJ1-1; D is possibly TRBD1 (5 bases). The V gene's germline CDR1 is MNHNY and CDR2 SVGAGI (reference sequence). There are 15 residues in the CDR3. Trimming pared 1 base from V and 3 bases from J, leaving 12 bases between. The CDR3 bases are TGTGCCAGCAGTTACTTGGGACTGGGAGACACTGAAGCTTTCTTT. Its translation is CASSYLGLGDTEAFF.

The V gene is TRBV7-3, the J gene TRBJ1-1; maybe TRBD1 (5 bases). The CDR3 runs to 13 residues. The germline V gene encodes CDR1 SGHTA and CDR2 FQGTGA. V was clipped by 5 bases and J by 3 bases, with 10 bases between them. This CDR3 is CASSPRADTEAFF. CDR3 bases: TGTGCCAGCAGCCCCAGGGCGGACACTGAAGCTTTCTTT.